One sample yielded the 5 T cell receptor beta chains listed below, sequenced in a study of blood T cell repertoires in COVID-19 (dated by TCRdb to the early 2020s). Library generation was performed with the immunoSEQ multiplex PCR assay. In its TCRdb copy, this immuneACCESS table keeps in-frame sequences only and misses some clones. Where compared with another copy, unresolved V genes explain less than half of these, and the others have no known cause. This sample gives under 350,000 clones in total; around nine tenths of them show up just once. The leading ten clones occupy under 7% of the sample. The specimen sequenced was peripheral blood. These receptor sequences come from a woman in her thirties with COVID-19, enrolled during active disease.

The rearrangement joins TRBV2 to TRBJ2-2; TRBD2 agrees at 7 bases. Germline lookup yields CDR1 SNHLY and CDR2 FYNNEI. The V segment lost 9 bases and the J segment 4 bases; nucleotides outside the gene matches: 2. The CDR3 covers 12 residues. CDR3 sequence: CARGGTTGELFF. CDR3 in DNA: TGTGCCAGGGGGGGGACCACCGGGGAGCTGTTTTTT.

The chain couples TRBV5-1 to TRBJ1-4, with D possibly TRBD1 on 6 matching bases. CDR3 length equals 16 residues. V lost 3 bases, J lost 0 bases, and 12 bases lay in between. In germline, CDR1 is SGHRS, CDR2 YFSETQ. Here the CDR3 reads CASSSYRAPTNEKLFF. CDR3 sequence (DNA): TGCGCCAGCAGCTCGTACAGGGCGCCAACTAATGAAAAACTGTTTTTT.

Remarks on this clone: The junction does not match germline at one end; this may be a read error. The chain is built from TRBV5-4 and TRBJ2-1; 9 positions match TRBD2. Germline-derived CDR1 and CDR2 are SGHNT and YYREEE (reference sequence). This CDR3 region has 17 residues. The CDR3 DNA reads TGTGCCAGCAGCTTTCCCCCTAGCGGGATATCCTTCAATGAGCAGTTCTTC. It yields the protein CASSFPPSGISFNEQFF.

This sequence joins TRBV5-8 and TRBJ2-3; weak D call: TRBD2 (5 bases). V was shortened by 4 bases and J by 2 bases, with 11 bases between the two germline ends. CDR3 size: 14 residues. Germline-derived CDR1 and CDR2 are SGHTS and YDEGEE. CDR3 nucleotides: TGTGCCAGCAGCCTGGGAGTCGTCACAGATACGCAGTATTTT. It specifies CASSLGVVTDTQYF.

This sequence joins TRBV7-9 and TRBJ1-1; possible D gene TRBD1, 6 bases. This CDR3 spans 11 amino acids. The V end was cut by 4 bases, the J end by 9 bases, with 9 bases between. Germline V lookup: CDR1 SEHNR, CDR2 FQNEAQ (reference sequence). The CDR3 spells CASSSGQKAFF. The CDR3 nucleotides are TGTGCCAGCAGCTCCGGACAGAAAGCTTTCTTT.